Reported below is one TCR beta chain. Its recognized antigen is unknown. Base qualities are not provided; no much larger clone lies one nucleotide away. The identical CDR3 is also encoded by other nucleotide sequences in the sample. The data were obtained in a study of control samples from healthy donors and cancer patients (dated by TCRdb to the early 2020s). Trimming takes 0 bases from V and 1 base from J, and the germline ends sit 6 bases apart. The germline V gene (reference sequence) sets CDR1 to MNHEY and CDR2 to SMNVEV. The CDR3, cysteine through phenylalanine, is 14 amino acids long. The read is trimmed to its CDR3 DNA, 42 bases read in frame from base 1. Library generation was performed with the immunoSEQ multiplex PCR assay. Imported from immuneACCESS, the table was reduced by TCRdb to in-frame sequences with V and J called. These copies leave out some clones; in studies compared against another copy, an unresolved V gene accounts for under half, and the cause of the remainder is not known. Across this sample there are about 110,000 clones, with around 88% seen only once. 17% of the sample is in the top ten clones.

The chain is encoded by TRBV27 joined to TRBJ1-1, with TRBD1 tentatively as D gene (5 bases match). Material: blood. This clonotype originated in a woman in her forties or fifties in good health. DNA sequence: TGTGCCAGCAGTTTATCGGGGCCGAACACTGAAGCTTTCTTT. The translation is CASSLSGPNTEAFF.